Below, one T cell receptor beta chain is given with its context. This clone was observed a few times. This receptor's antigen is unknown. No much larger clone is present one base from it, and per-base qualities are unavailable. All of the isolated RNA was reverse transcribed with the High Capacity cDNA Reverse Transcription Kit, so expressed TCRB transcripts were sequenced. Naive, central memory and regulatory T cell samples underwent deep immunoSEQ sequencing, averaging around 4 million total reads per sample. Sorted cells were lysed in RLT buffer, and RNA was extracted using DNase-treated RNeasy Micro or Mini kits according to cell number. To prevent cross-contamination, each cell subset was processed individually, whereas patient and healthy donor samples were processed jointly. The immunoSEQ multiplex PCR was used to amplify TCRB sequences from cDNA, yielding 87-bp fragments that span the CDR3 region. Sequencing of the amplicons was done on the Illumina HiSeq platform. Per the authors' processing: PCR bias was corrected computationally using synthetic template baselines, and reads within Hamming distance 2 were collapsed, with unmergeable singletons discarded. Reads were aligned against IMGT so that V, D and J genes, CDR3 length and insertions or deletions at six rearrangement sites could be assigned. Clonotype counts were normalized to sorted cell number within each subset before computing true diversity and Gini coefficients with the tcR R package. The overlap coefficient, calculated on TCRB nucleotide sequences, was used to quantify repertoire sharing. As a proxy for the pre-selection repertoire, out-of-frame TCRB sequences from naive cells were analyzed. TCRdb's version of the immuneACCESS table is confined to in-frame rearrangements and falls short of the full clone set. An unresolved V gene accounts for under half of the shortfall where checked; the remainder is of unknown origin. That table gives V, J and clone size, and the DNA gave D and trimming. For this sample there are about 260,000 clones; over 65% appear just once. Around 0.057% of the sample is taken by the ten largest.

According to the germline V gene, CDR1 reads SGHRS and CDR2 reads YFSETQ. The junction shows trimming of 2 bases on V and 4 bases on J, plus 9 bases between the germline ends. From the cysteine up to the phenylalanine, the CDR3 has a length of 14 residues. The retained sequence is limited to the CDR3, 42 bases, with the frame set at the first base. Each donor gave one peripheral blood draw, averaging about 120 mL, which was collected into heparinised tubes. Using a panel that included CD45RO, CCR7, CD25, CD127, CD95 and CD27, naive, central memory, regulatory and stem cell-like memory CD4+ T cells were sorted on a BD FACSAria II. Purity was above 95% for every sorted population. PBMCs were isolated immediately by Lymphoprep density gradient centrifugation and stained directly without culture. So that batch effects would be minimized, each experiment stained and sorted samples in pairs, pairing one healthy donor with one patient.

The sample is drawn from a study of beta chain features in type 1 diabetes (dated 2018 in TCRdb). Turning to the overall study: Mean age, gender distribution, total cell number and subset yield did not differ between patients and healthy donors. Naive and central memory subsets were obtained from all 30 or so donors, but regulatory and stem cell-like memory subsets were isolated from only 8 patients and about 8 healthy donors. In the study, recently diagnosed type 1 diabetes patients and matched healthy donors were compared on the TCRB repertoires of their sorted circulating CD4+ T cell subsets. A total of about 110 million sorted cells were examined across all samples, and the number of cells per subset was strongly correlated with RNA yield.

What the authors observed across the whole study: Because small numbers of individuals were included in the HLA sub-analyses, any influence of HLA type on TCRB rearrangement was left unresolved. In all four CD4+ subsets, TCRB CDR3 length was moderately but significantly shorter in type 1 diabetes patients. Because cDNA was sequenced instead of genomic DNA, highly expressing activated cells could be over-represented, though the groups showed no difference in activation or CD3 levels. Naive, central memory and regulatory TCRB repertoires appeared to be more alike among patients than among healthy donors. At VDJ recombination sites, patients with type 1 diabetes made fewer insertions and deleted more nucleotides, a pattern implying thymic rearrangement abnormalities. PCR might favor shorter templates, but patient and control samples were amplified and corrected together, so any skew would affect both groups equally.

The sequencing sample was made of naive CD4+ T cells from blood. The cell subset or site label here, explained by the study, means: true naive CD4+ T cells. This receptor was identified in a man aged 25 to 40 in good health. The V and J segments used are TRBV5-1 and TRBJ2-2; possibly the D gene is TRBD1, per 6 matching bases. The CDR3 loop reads CASSLDRSTGELFF. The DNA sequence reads TGCGCCAGCAGCTTAGACAGGTCCACCGGGGAGCTGTTTTTT.